This T cell receptor (beta chain) was observed in a study of T cell responses to AZD1222 COVID-19 vaccine. To note about this clone: Its specificity is unknown.

The method was immunoSEQ multiplex PCR; TCRdb's version includes in-frame clones alone and lacks a portion of them. This table holds about 94,000 clones, 88% found once. Study-level points and caveats: A mostly white British donor set with more females was recruited, and clonal diversity was possibly underestimated. Seropositive AZD1222 recipients at baseline numbered only 6 or 7. Spike-specific TCR breadth rose after two AZD1222 doses, and depth rose as well.

The sample was peripheral blood, taken on day 0 of AZD1222 vaccination. This clonotype originated in an adult in good health.

DNA for the CDR3: TGTGCCAGCAGCCCCCAGGAGGCCTACCAAGAGACCCAGTACTTC. Its protein product is CASSPQEAYQETQYF. This chain connects TRBV7-2 to TRBJ2-5; possibly TRBD2 for D (5 bases). From germline, CDR1 is SGHTA and CDR2 FQGNSA. Deletions cut 5 bases from V and 0 bases from J, with 13 bases between. The CDR3 spans 15 residues.